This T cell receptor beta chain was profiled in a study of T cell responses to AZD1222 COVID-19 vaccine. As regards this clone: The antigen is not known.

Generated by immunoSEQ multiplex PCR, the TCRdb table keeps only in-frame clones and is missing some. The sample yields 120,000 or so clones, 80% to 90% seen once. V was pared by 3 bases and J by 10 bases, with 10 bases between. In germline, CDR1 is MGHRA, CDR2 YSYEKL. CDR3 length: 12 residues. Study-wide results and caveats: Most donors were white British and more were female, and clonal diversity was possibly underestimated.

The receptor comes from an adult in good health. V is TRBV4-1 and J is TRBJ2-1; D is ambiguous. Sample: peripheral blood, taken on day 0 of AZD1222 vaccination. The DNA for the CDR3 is TGCGCCAGCAGCCAGGAGAGACCGGAGCAGTTCTTC. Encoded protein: CASSQERPEQFF.